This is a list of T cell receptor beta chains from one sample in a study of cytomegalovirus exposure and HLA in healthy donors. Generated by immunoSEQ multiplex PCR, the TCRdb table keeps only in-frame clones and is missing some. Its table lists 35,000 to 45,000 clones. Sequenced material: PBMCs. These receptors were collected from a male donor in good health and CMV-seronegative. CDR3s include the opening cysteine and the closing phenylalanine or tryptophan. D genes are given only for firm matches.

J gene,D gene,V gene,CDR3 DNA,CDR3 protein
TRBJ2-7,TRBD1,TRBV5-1,TGCGCCAGCAGCTTGGGACAGGGGGCATACGAGCAGTACTTC,CASSLGQGAYEQYF
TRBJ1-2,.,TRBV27,TGTGCCAGCAGTTTATCCCACGGACTCTATGGCTACACCTTC,CASSLSHGLYGYTF
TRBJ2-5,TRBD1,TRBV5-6,TGTGCCAGCAGCTTAAGGGACAGGGCTGAGACCCAGTACTTC,CASSLRDRAETQYF
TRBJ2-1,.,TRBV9,TGTGCCAGCAGCGTAGGCCCGGTTCCCTACAATGAGCAGTTCTTC,CASSVGPVPYNEQFF
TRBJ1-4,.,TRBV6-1,TGTGCCAGCACGGGGAGCGCAACTAATGAAAAACTGTTTTTT,CASTGSATNEKLFF
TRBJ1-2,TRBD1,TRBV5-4,TGTGCCAGCAGCAGGGGACAGGGGGAGAGTCTTGACTATGGCTACACCTTC,CASSRGQGESLDYGYTF
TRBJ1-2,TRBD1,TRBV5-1,TGCGCCAGCAGCTTGGGAGGACAGGGGGCGGTAGGCTACACCTTC,CASSLGGQGAVGYTF
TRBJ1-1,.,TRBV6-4,TGTGCCAGCGCTGGGACTGACTCACCGAGCGCTGAAGCTTTCTTT,CASAGTDSPSAEAFF
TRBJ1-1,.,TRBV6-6,TGTGCCAGCAGAACGGGGGAAACTGAAGCTTTCTTT,CASRTGETEAFF
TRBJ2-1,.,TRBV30,TGTGCCTGGAGTGTGCGGGAAAGCGGTTACAATGAGCAGTTCTTC,CAWSVRESGYNEQFF
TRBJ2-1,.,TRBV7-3,TGTGCCAGCAGCTTAACTCGCGAGGCGGACAATGAGCAGTTCTTC,CASSLTREADNEQFF
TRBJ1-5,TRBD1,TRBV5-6,TGTGCCAGCAGCCTAGCAGGGGGAATGCAGCCCCAGCATTTT,CASSLAGGMQPQHF
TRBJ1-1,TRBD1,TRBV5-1,TGCGCCAGCAGCGCCCCGGACAGGTCGAACACTGAAGCTTTCTTT,CASSAPDRSNTEAFF
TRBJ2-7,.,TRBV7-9,TGTGCCAGCAGCTTCGGTCCCGACGAGCAGTACTTC,CASSFGPDEQYF
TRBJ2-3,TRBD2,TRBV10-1,TGCGCCAGCAGTGTCGGACTAGCGGGGTTCACAGATACGCAGTATTTT,CASSVGLAGFTDTQYF
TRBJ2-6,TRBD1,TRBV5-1,TGCGCCAGCAGCATAGGGACAGGGAACTCTGGGGCCAACGTCCTGACTTTC,CASSIGTGNSGANVLTF
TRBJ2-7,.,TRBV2,TGTGCCAGCAGCTCTAGACTATCCTACGAGCAGTACTTC,CASSSRLSYEQYF
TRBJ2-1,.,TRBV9,TGTGCCAGCAGCGTAAAGGGGGGGGCCTTATACAATGAGCAGTTCTTC,CASSVKGGALYNEQFF
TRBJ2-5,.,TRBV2,TGTGCCAGCAGTGACGGTTTCCAAGAGACCCAGTACTTC,CASSDGFQETQYF
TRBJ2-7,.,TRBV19,TGTGCCAGTAGTACCGAGACAGTTACCTACGAGCAGTACTTC,CASSTETVTYEQYF
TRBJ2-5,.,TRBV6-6,TGTGCCAGCAGAGGGACTGAGGGGACCCAGTACTTC,CASRGTEGTQYF
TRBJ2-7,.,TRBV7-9,TGTGCCAGCAGCTTAGGCGAGGACAGCGTGGGGACCTACGAGCAGTACTTC,CASSLGEDSVGTYEQYF
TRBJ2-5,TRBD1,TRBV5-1,TGCGCCAGCAGCTTTACAGGGGTTGAGACCCAGTACTTC,CASSFTGVETQYF
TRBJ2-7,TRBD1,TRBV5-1,TGCGCCAGCAGCAGGGGGGGACAGGGGAAAGGCTCTGCCTACGAGCAGTACTTC,CASSRGGQGKGSAYEQYF
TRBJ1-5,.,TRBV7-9,TGTGCCAGCAGCTTAGGGGAGCGCTTGAGCAATCAGCCCCAGCATTTT,CASSLGERLSNQPQHF
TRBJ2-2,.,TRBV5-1,TGCGCCAGCAGCTTGGACGGACATACCGGGGAGCTGTTTTTT,CASSLDGHTGELFF
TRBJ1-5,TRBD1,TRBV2,TGTGCCAGCAGGCCGGGACAGCTAGCTCCCCAGCATTTT,CASRPGQLAPQHF
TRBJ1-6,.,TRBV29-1,TGCAGCGGAGTTCCCGGGACAAGGTCTAGCTCCTATAATTCACCCCTCCACTTT,CSGVPGTRSSSYNSPLHF
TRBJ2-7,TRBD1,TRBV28,TGTGCCAGCAGGAGACAGGGGACCGACGAGCAGTACTTC,CASRRQGTDEQYF
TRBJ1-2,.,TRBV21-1,TGTGCCAGCAGCCTACGCGGACAGGACCTCTATGCCTATGGCTACACCTTC,CASSLRGQDLYAYGYTF
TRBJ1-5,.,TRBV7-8,TGTGCCAGCAGCCCACCGCGGGCGGGGGTCAATCAGCCCCAGCATTTT,CASSPPRAGVNQPQHF
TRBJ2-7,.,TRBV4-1,TGCGCCAGCAGCCTGGTGGGGGCACCTTCCTACGAGCAGTACTTC,CASSLVGAPSYEQYF
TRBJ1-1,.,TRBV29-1,TGCAGCCTGGGCCAGGGTCACACTGAAGCTTTCTTT,CSLGQGHTEAFF
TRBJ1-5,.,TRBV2,TGTGCCAGCAGTGACTGGGGGCAAGGTCAGCCCCAGCATTTT,CASSDWGQGQPQHF
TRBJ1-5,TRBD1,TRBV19,TGTGCCAGTAGTTCAGGACAGGCAAATCAGCCCCAGCATTTT,CASSSGQANQPQHF
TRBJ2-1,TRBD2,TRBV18,TGTGCCAGCTCACCCGAACTAGCGGGGGCTTACAATGAGCAGTTCTTC,CASSPELAGAYNEQFF
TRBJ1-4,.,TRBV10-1,TGCGCCAGCAGTCGGGGGAGTGATGAAAAACTGTTTTTT,CASSRGSDEKLFF
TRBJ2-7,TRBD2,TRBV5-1,TGCGCCAGCAGCTTGGCTAGCGGAGACGAGCAGTACTTC,CASSLASGDEQYF
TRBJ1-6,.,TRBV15,TGTGCCACCAGCAGACCCCCCCCGCGCGCGCGGGGGATTTCACCCCTCCACTTT,CATSRPPPRARGISPLHF